This TCR beta chain appears in the sequencing data of a study of Graves' ophthalmopathy and Graves' hyperthyroidism. Amplified material comprised TCR beta CDR3 regions derived from RNA transcripts. RT-PCR in the first round used HTBI primers; a second-round multiplex PCR followed. TCRdb ran MiXCR on the multiplex PCR reads and lists one entry per CDR3 protein. The sample has 560,000 or so distinct CDR3 sequences, 35% to 40% seen once; the top ten hold approximately 4.1%. About this clonotype itself: Its antigen is not identified. The junction departs from germline at one end; a sequencing error may be responsible.

Study results and caveats: Discrimination between ophthalmopathy and stable hyperthyroidism by a 13-signature model showed roughly 88% sensitivity and about 84% specificity.

Hyperthyroidism in these 18- to 65-year-old patients was newly diagnosed, lasting under 2 months. It was on clinical symptoms, serum thyroxine, TRAb, thyroid ultrasound and orbital computed tomography that diagnosis relied. Germline V CDR1 and CDR2: SNHLY, FYNNEI. The CDR3 totals 10 residues. The specimen was peripheral blood or thyroid tissue (not recorded which). J is TRBJ2-5 and V is TRBV2; TRBD2 agrees at 10 bases. This TCR was recovered from an adult man with Graves' hyperthyroidism. CDR3 sequence: CASSVLAGVF. CDR3 sequence (DNA): TGTGCCAGCAGTGTGCTAGCGGGAGTGTTC.